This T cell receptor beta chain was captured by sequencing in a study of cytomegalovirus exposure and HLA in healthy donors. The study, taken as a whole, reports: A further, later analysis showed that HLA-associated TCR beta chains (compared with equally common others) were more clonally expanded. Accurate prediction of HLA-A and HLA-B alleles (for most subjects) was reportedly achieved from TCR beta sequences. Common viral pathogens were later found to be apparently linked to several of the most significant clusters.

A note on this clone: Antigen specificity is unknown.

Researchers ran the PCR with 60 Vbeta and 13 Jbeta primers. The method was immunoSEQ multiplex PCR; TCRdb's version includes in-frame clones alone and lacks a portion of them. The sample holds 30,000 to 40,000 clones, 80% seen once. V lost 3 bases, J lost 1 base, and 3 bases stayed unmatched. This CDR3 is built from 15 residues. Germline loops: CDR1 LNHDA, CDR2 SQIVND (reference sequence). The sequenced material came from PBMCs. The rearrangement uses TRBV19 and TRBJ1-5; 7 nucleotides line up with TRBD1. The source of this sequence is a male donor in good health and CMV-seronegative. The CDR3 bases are TGTGCCAGTAGTATGTACAGGGGAAGCAATCAGCCCCAGCATTTT. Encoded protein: CASSMYRGSNQPQHF. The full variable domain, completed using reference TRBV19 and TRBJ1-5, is DGGITQSPKYLFRKEGQNVTLSCEQNLNHDAMYWYRQDPGQGLRLIYYSQIVNDFQKGDIAEGYSVSREKKESFPLTVTSAQKNPTAFYLCASSMYRGSNQPQHFGDGTRLSIL.